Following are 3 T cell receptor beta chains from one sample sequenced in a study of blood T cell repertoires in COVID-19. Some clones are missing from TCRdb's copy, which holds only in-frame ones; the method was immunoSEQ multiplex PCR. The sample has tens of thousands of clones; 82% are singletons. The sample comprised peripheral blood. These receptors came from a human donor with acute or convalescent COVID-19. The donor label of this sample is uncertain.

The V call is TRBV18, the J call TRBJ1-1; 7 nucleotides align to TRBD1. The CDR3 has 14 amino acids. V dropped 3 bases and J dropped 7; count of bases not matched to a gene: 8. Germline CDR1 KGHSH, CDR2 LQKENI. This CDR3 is CASSPTGVEGEAFF. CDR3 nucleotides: TGTGCCAGCTCACCTACAGGGGTTGAAGGTGAAGCTTTCTTT. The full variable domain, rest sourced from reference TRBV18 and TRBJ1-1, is NAGVMQNPRHLVRRRGQEARLRCSPMKGHSHVYWYRQLPEEGLKFMVYLQKENIIDESGMPKERFSAEFPKEGPSILRIQQVVRGDSAAYFCASSPTGVEGEAFFGQGTRLTVV.

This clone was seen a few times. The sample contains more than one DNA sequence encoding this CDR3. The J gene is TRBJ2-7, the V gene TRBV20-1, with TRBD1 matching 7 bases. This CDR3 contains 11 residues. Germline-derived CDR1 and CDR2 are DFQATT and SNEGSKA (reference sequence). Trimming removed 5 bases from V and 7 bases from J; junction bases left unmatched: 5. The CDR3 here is CSASTGLEQYF. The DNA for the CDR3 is TGCAGTGCTTCGACAGGGTTAGAGCAGTACTTC.

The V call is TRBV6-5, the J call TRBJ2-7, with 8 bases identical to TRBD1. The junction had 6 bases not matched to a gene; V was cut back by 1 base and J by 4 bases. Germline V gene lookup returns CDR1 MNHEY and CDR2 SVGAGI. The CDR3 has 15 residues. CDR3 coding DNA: TGTGCCAGCAGTTACTTGCTCGGGACAGGTTACGAGCAGTACTTC. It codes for CASSYLLGTGYEQYF.